This TCR beta chain was recorded in a study of neurological immune-mediated disorders. Broader study findings: TCR-beta repertoires seemed private in all groups, with no expanded CDR3 amino acid sequences shared.

A remark on this clonotype: Its antigen is unidentified.

The study built unsorted libraries from 2 million PBMCs kept at -80 C. Each CDR3 protein gets one entry after TCRdb re-called the 5' RACE reads with MiXCR. The data contain 100,000 or so distinct CDR3 sequences, 3.5% to 4% of them singletons. The CDR3 spans 15 residues. CDR1 is DFQATT, CDR2 SNEGSKA, per germline (reference sequence). V was trimmed by 1 base and J by 5 bases, leaving 17 bases between them. This chain joins TRBV20-1 and TRBJ2-5, with D unresolved. The clonotype was recovered from a woman aged 18-35 years with multiple sclerosis. Sequencing was performed on PBMCs. The CDR3 reads CSARALYISDETQYF. Written as DNA, the CDR3 is TGCAGTGCTAGAGCACTTTACATCTCAGATGAGACCCAGTACTTC.